The rows below give T cell receptor beta chains drawn from one sample of a study of blood T cell repertoires in COVID-19. Profiling relied on immunoSEQ multiplex PCR, and the TCRdb table lists in-frame clones only, not all of them. The sample has 200,000 to 250,000 clones, roughly 84% seen once; the top ten hold 3% to 4.5%. Material: peripheral blood. The receptors shown here come from a woman older than 75 with acute or convalescent COVID-19. Both conserved end residues are part of each CDR3. A D gene is named only where the DNA matches it firmly. Clone size is given for some rows only: seen once, a few or many times, or a class if the clone is expanded.

j_gene | d_gene | abundance | v_gene | CDR3nt | CDR3aa
TRBJ1-5 | TRBD1 | NA | TRBV28 | TGTGCCAGCAGTTCACCACAGGGGGCTGTTAATCAGCCCCAGCATTTT | CASSSPQGAVNQPQHF
TRBJ1-2 | TRBD1 | NA | TRBV3-1/TRBV3-2 | TGTGCCAGCAGCCAGAGGACAGGGGCAAACACCTTC | CASSQRTGANTF
TRBJ1-5 | NA | NA | TRBV19 | TGTGCCAGTAGCTATGGACAAATCAGTCAGCCCCAGCATTTT | CASSYGQISQPQHF
TRBJ1-5 | NA | NA | TRBV3-1/TRBV3-2 | TGTGCCAGCAGCCAAGATACCGCGCAGCCCCAGCATTTT | CASSQDTAQPQHF
TRBJ1-5 | NA | once | TRBV4-2 | TGTGCCAGCAGCCAAGAGGCCAGGGCAGGGGCCCAAAACTCTCAGCCCCAGCATTTT | CASSQEARAGAQNSQPQHF
TRBJ1-1 | NA | NA | TRBV7-3 | TGTGCCAGCAGCGTTAGTTTGCGGGAAGGGGCTTTCTTT | CASSVSLREGAFF
TRBJ2-7 | TRBD1 | NA | TRBV7-2 | TGTGCCAGCAGCTCACGACAGGGTTTTACTTCCTACGAGCAGTACTTC | CASSSRQGFTSYEQYF
TRBJ2-1 | NA | NA | TRBV25-1 | TGTGCCACCAGATCGACGGGACATGGAAGCATCTCCTACAATGAGCAGTTCTTC | CATRSTGHGSISYNEQFF
TRBJ1-2 | NA | NA | TRBV7-8 | TGTGCCAGCAGCTTAGTGGCAGGATTCTATGGCTACACCTTC | CASSLVAGFYGYTF
TRBJ1-2 | TRBD1 | NA | TRBV5-5 | TGTGCCAGCAGCCCGGACAGGCCGACCTATGGCTACACCTTC | CASSPDRPTYGYTF
TRBJ1-2 | NA | NA | TRBV7-2 | TGTGCCAACGGAGACCCGGGGGTTGGCGTCTACACCTTC | CANGDPGVGVYTF
TRBJ1-2 | NA | few | TRBV7-9 | TGTGCCAGCAGCTTACCAGGGCCTGTTGGGGCTCAGGGCTACACCTTC | CASSLPGPVGAQGYTF
TRBJ2-5 | TRBD2 | NA | TRBV5-4 | TGTGCCAGCAGCTTGGGCGGGGGGGCCGGTGAGACCCAGTACTTC | CASSLGGGAGETQYF
TRBJ2-3 | TRBD2 | NA | TRBV6-4 | TGTGCCAGCAGTACCACTAGCGGGGGGTCAGATACGCAGTATTTT | CASSTTSGGSDTQYF
TRBJ1-1 | TRBD1 | NA | TRBV5-1 | TGCGCCAGCAGCCCGACAGGGGACACTGAAGCTTTCTTT | CASSPTGDTEAFF